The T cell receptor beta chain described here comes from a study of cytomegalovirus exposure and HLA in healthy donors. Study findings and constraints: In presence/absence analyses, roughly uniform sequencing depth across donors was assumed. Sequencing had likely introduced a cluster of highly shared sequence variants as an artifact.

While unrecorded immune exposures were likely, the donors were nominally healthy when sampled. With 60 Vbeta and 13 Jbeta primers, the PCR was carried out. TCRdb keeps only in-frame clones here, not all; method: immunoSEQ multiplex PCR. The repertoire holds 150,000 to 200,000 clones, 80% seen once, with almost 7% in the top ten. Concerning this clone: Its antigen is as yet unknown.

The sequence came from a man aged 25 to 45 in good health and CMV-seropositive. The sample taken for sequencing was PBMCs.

CDR3 residues: CASTPARQETQYF. The CDR3 DNA is TGTGCCAGCACCCCCGCCCGGCAAGAGACCCAGTACTTC. This sequence joins TRBV7-2 and TRBJ2-5; D ambiguous. CDR3 length: 13 amino acids. CDR1 is SGHTA and CDR2 is FQGNSA in the germline V gene. Trimming shortened V by 7 bases and J by 2 bases, and 11 bases separated the two germline ends.